This T cell receptor (beta chain) was sequenced for a study of T cells in Graves' hyperthyroidism and ophthalmopathy. A Clinical Activity Score of at least 3, a NOSPECS grade of at least 4 and a duration under 3 months were recorded in the ophthalmopathy patients. TCR beta CDR3 regions were amplified from RNA transcripts. With the HTBI primer set, the TCR CDR3 went through a first round of RT-PCR. TCRdb processed the multiplex PCR reads anew with MiXCR; each CDR3 protein has one entry. This sample yields 600,000 to 650,000 distinct CDR3 sequences, of which around 21% are seen a single time; under 35% belongs to the top ten. This clonotype was seen at least ten times. V gave up 3 bases and J gave up 0 bases, with 5 bases separating them. This CDR3 has 13 amino acids. Per germline, CDR1 SGHAT and CDR2 FQNNGV.

The sequence was collected from a man aged 25 to 40 with Graves' ophthalmopathy. The rearrangement joins TRBV11-2 to TRBJ1-1; D unresolved. Sequenced material: blood. CDR3 coding DNA: TGTGCCAGCAGCTTTGAAATGAACACTGAAGCTTTCTTT. It encodes CASSFEMNTEAFF.